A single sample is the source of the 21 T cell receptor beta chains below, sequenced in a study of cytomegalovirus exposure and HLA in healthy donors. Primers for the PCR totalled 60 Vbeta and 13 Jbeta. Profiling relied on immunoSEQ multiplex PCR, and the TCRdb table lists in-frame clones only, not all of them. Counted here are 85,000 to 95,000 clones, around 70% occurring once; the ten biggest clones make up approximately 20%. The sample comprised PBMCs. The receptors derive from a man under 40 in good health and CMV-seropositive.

The CDR3 coding sequence is TGTGCCTGGCAGCGGGGGGGGACCTACAATGAGCAGTTCTTC. Residues: CAWQRGGTYNEQFF. V and J are TRBV30 and TRBJ2-1; TRBD2 agrees at 10 bases. The J segment lost 2 bases and the V segment lost 5 bases, leaving 3 bases of the junction unmatched. CDR1 is GTSNPN and CDR2 is SVGIG in the germline V gene (reference sequence). This CDR3 contains 14 residues.

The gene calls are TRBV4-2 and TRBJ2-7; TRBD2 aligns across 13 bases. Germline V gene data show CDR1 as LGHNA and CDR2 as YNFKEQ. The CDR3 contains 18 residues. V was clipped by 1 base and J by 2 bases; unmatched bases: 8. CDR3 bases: TGTGCCAGCAGCCAAGGGGATGGACTAGCGGGAGAGACCTACGAGCAGTACTTC. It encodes CASSQGDGLAGETYEQYF.

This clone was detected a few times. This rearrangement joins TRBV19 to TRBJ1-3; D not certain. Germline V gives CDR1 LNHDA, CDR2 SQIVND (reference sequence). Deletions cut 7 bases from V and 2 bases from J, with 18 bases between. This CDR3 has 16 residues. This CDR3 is CASTPETETAGNTIYF. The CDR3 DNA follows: TGTGCCAGTACCCCGGAGACGGAAACGGCTGGAAACACCATATATTTT.

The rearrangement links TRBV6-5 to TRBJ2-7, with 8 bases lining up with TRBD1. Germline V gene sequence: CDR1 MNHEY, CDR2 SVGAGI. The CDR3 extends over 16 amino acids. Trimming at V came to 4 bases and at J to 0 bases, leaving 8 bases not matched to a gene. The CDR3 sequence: CASSSPGQGLSYEQYF. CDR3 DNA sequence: TGTGCCAGCAGTTCGCCTGGACAGGGCCTCTCCTACGAGCAGTACTTC.

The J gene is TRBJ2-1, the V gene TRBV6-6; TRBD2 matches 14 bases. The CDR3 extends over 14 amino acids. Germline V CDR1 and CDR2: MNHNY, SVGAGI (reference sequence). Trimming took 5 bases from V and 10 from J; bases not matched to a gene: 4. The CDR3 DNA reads TGTGCCAGCAGTCCACGGACTAGCGGGGGGGAGCAGTTCTTC. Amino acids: CASSPRTSGGEQFF.

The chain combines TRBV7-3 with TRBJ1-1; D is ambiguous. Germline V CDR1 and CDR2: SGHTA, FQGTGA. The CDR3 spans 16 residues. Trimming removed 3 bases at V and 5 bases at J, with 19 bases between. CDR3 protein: CASSLTLGRRQTEAFF. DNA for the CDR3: TGTGCCAGCAGCTTGACGTTAGGGAGGAGGCAGACTGAAGCTTTCTTT.

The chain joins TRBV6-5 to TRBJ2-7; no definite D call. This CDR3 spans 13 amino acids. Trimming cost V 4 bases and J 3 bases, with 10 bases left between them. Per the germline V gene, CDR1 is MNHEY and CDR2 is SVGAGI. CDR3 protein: CASSFTTSYEQYF. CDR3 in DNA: TGTGCCAGCAGTTTCACAACCAGCTACGAGCAGTACTTC.

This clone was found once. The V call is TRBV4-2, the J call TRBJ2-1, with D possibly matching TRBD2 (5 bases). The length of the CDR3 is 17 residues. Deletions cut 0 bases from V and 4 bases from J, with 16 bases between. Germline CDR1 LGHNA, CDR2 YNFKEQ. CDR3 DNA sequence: TGTGCCAGCAGCCAAGAACGATCGGTAGGACTTTACAATGAGCAGTTCTTC. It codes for CASSQERSVGLYNEQFF.

Here the CDR3 DNA reads TGCGCCAGCAGCCAAGAATTCGGGAACAGGGTCCACGAGCAGTACTTC. It is translated as CASSQEFGNRVHEQYF. The chain has TRBV4-1 and TRBJ2-7; TRBD1 is a possible D gene (6 bases). The V gene lost 0 bases and the J gene lost 5 bases, with 17 bases spanning the gap. The CDR3 consists of 16 residues. Germline V lookup: CDR1 MGHRA, CDR2 YSYEKL.

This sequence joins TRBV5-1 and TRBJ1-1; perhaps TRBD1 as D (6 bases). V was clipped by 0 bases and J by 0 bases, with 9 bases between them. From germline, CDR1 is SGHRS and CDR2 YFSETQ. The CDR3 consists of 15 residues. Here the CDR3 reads CASSLVTGMNTEAFF. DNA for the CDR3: TGCGCCAGCAGCTTGGTCACAGGGATGAACACTGAAGCTTTCTTT.

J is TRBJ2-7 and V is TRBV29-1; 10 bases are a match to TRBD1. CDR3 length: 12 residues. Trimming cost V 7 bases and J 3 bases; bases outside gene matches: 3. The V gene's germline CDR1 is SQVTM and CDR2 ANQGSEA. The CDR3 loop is CSAGQGIYEQYF. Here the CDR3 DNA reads TGCAGCGCGGGACAGGGGATCTACGAGCAGTACTTC.

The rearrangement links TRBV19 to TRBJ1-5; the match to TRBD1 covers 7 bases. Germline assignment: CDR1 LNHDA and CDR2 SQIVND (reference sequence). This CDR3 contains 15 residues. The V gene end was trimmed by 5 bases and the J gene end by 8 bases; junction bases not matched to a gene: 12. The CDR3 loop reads CASSPPGQAEEPQHF. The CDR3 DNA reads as TGTGCCAGTAGTCCCCCCGGACAGGCCGAGGAGCCCCAGCATTTT.

The CDR3 here is CASSPLEAEEAFF. In DNA form, the CDR3 reads TGTGCCAGCTCACCACTAGAGGCAGAGGAAGCTTTCTTT. The chain is built from TRBV18 and TRBJ1-1; the D is unclear. The germline V gene encodes CDR1 KGHSH and CDR2 LQKENI. The V gene lost 1 base and the J gene lost 8 bases, with 11 bases spanning the gap. This CDR3 comprises 13 residues. The complete variable domain, with remaining parts taken from reference TRBV18 and TRBJ1-1, reads NAGVMQNPRHLVRRRGQEARLRCSPMKGHSHVYWYRQLPEEGLKFMVYLQKENIIDESGMPKERFSAEFPKEGPSILRIQQVVRGDSAAYFCASSPLEAEEAFFGQGTRLTVV.

CDR3 DNA sequence: TGCGCCAGCAGCCCGGGACAGGTAAATTCACCCCTCCACTTT. It is translated as CASSPGQVNSPLHF. The chain has TRBV5-1 and TRBJ1-6, with 8 bases identical to TRBD1. Losses at the gene ends were 4 bases for V and 7 bases for J; bases not matched to a gene: 4. Germline lookup yields CDR1 SGHRS and CDR2 YFSETQ. The CDR3 runs 14 residues.

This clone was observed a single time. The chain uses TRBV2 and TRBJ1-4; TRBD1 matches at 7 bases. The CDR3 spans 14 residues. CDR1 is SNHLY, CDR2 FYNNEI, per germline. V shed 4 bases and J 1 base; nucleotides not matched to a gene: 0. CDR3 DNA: TGTGCCAGCAGTGGACAGGGAACTAATGAAAAACTGTTTTTT. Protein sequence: CASSGQGTNEKLFF.

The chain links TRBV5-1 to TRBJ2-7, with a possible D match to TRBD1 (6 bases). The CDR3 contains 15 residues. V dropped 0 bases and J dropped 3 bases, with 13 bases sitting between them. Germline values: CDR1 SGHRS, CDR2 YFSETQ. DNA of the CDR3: TGCGCCAGCAGCTTGGCAGACGACAGGTACTACGAGCAGTACTTC. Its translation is CASSLADDRYYEQYF.

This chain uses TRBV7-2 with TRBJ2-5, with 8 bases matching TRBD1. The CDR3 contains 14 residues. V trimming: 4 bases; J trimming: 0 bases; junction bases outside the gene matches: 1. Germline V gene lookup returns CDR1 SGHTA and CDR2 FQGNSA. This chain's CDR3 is CASSWDRYQETQYF. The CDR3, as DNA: TGTGCCAGCAGCTGGGACAGGTACCAAGAGACCCAGTACTTC.

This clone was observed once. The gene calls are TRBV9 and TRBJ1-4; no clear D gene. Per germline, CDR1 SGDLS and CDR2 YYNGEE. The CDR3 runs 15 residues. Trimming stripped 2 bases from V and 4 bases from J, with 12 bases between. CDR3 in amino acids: CASSVDRGLNEKLFF. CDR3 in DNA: TGTGCCAGCAGCGTCGATCGAGGGCTTAATGAAAAACTGTTTTTT.

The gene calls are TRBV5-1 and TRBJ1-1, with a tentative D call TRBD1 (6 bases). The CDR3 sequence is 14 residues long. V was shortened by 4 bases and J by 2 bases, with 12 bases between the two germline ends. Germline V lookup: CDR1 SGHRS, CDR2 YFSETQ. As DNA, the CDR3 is TGCGCCAGCAGCCCGACAGGATCTAACACTGAAGCTTTCTTT. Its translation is CASSPTGSNTEAFF.

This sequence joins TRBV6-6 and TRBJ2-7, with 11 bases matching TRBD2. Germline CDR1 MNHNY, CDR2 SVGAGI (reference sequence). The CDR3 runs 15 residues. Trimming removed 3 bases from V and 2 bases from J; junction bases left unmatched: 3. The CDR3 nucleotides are TGTGCCAGCAGTTATAGCGGGGGGGATCCCTACGAGCAGTACTTC. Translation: CASSYSGGDPYEQYF.

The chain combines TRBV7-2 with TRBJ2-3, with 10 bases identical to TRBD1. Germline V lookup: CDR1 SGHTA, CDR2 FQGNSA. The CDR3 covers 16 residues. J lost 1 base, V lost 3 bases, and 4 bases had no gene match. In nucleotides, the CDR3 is TGTGCCAGCAGCTTTGGGACAGGGGCCGGCACAGATACGCAGTATTTT. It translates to CASSFGTGAGTDTQYF.